This T cell receptor beta chain was recorded in a study of shared clonotypes between healthy human individuals. The count of this clone is one. TCRdb's copy holds only in-frame clones and misses some; the assay was immunoSEQ multiplex PCR. The table has about 2.4 million clones, 93% seen once. The sample taken for sequencing was naive CD4+ T cells from PBMCs. As for subset: CD45RA+ positively selected. This sequence originates from a man between 18 and 29 years old in good health. Some clones in this sample may be carry-over from other donors' samples.

CDR3 sequence: CASSPRASGSWATDTQYF. The DNA for the CDR3 is TGTGCCAGCAGCCCAAGGGCTAGCGGGAGTTGGGCCACAGATACGCAGTATTTT. The V call is TRBV5-4, the J call TRBJ2-3, with TRBD2 matching 10 bases. CDR1 and CDR2 from the germline V gene are SGHNT and YYREEE (reference sequence). The J segment lost 2 bases and the V segment lost 4 bases, leaving 13 bases of the junction unmatched. There are 18 residues in the CDR3. The full variable domain, its missing parts supplied by reference TRBV5-4 and TRBJ2-3, is ETGVTQSPTHLIKTRGQQVTLRCSSQSGHNTVSWYQQALGQGPQFIFQYYREEENGRGNFPPRFSGLQFPNYSSELNVNALELDDSALYLCASSPRASGSWATDTQYFGPGTRLTVL.